Presented here are 32 T cell receptor beta chains from one specimen sequenced in a study of cytomegalovirus exposure and HLA in healthy donors. It was with 60 Vbeta and 13 Jbeta primers that the PCR ran. Only in-frame clones appear in the TCRdb table, and some are missing; sequencing was by immunoSEQ multiplex PCR. The sample has some 140,000 clones; roughly three quarters are singletons. The sample was PBMCs. The origin of the receptors is a female donor in good health and CMV-seronegative.

This chain uses TRBV30 with TRBJ1-5; D gene unclear. Trimming took 1 base from V and 2 from J, leaving 15 bases between them. Germline V gene sequence: CDR1 GTSNPN, CDR2 SVGIG (reference sequence). The length of the CDR3 is 16 residues. The CDR3 DNA reads TGTGCCTGGAGTGCATCGCCGGGATACGGCAATCAGCCCCAGCATTTT. Protein product: CAWSASPGYGNQPQHF.

The chain combines TRBV5-4 with TRBJ2-4; the match to TRBD2 covers 10 bases. The germline V gene has CDR1 SGHNT and CDR2 YYREEE (reference sequence). The J segment lost 0 bases and the V segment lost 4 bases, leaving 4 bases of the junction unmatched. This CDR3 has 16 residues. The CDR3 DNA reads as TGTGCCAGCAGCCCATTAGCGGGGGGAGCCAAAAACATTCAGTACTTC. Translating gives CASSPLAGGAKNIQYF.

The chain has TRBV11-2 and TRBJ1-2; 9 nucleotides align to TRBD1. The CDR3 is 15 amino acids. V lost 5 bases, J lost 2 bases, and 6 bases stayed unmatched. Germline CDR1 is SGHAT and CDR2 is FQNNGV. The CDR3 spells CASSPLQGANYGYTF. The CDR3 coding sequence is TGTGCCAGCAGCCCCTTACAGGGGGCGAACTATGGCTACACCTTC.

V gene TRBV4-3 combines with J gene TRBJ2-2; D may be TRBD1 (6 bases). Germline lookup yields CDR1 LGHNA and CDR2 YSLEER. V lost 0 bases to trimming and J lost 7 bases, with 18 bases between them. The CDR3 consists of 17 residues. CDR3 amino acids: CASSQDHGTGYDGELFF. Written as DNA, the CDR3 is TGCGCCAGCAGCCAAGATCATGGAACAGGGTATGACGGGGAGCTGTTTTTT.

The chain combines TRBV19 with TRBJ1-5; possible D gene TRBD1, 5 bases. CDR3 size: 14 residues. Germline CDR1 reads LNHDA; CDR2 reads SQIVND (reference sequence). V lost 6 bases and J 0 bases, leaving 9 bases between the germline ends. DNA of the CDR3: TGTGCCAGTAGCCAACAGGATAGCAATCAGCCCCAGCATTTT. Encoded protein: CASSQQDSNQPQHF.

J is TRBJ1-2 and V is TRBV5-5; 9 nucleotides line up with TRBD1. V was clipped by 5 bases and J by 4 bases; unmatched bases: 3. CDR1 and CDR2 from the germline V gene are SGHKS and YYEKEE (reference sequence). The CDR3 extends over 13 amino acids. The DNA for the CDR3 is TGTGCCAGCAGGGGACAGGGAGGCTATGGCTACACCTTC. The encoded protein is CASRGQGGYGYTF.

This clone appeared a single time. The rearrangement uses TRBV5-1 and TRBJ2-3, with TRBD2 identical over 8 bases. The J segment lost 1 base and the V segment lost 0 bases, leaving 4 bases of the junction unmatched. This CDR3 contains 16 residues. Per the germline V gene, CDR1 is SGHRS and CDR2 is YFSETQ. The CDR3 region has the DNA TGCGCCAGCAGCTTGGGCGGTAGCGGGGGCACAGATACGCAGTATTTT. As protein: CASSLGGSGGTDTQYF.

The genes are TRBV7-9 and TRBJ2-7; 7 nucleotides align to TRBD1. Trimming cost V 6 bases and J 5 bases; bases outside gene matches: 7. The CDR3 loop spans 13 amino acids. Germline CDR1 is SEHNR and CDR2 is FQNEAQ (reference sequence). The CDR3 region has the DNA TGTGCCAGCAGGCCCACCACAGGGGACGAGCAGTACTTC. It translates to CASRPTTGDEQYF.

The chain couples TRBV27 to TRBJ2-7, with unresolved D. CDR1 is MNHEY, CDR2 SMNVEV, per germline (reference sequence). The CDR3 runs to 14 residues. V shed 5 bases and J shed 3 bases, with 14 bases lying between them. CDR3 in amino acids: CASSPLFALYEQYF. CDR3 bases: TGTGCCAGCAGTCCCCTCTTTGCGCTCTACGAGCAGTACTTC.

The V gene is TRBV11-2, the J gene TRBJ1-4, with a possible D match to TRBD1 (6 bases). The CDR3 has 14 amino acids. The V gene lost 4 bases and the J gene lost 4 bases, with 10 bases spanning the gap. Germline loops: CDR1 SGHAT, CDR2 FQNNGV. The CDR3 reads CASSSDSYNEKLFF. Here the CDR3 DNA reads TGTGCCAGCAGCTCGGACAGTTATAATGAAAAACTGTTTTTT.

This chain uses TRBV25-1 with TRBJ1-2, with D unclear. The V end lost 0 bases, the J end lost 0 bases, and 11 bases lay between the germline ends. The CDR3 sequence is 16 residues long. Germline V gene data show CDR1 as MGHDK and CDR2 as SYGVNS. The CDR3 loop is CASSEYTQATNYGYTF. The CDR3 DNA is TGTGCCAGCAGTGAATATACCCAGGCGACTAACTATGGCTACACCTTC.

The rearrangement uses TRBV2 and TRBJ2-3, with 8 nucleotides matching TRBD2. Trimming removed 7 bases from V and 2 bases from J; junction bases left unmatched: 8. The CDR3 extends over 15 amino acids. From germline, CDR1 is SNHLY and CDR2 FYNNEI. The CDR3 sequence: CASNLGLASTDTQYF. CDR3 coding DNA: TGTGCCAGCAACCTCGGACTAGCCTCCACAGATACGCAGTATTTT.

The rearrangement joins TRBV7-9 to TRBJ1-1; D gene ambiguous. The CDR3 length is 12 residues. V was cut by 6 bases and J by 6 bases, with 11 bases left in between. From germline, CDR1 is SEHNR and CDR2 FQNEAQ (reference sequence). The CDR3 sequence is CASSQLRAEAFF. DNA for the CDR3: TGTGCCAGCAGTCAACTGAGGGCTGAAGCTTTCTTT.

The chain uses TRBV7-2 and TRBJ1-2, with D perhaps matching TRBD1 (6 bases). The CDR3 has 15 amino acids. V lost 5 bases to trimming and J lost 1 base, with 14 bases between them. Germline V gene lookup returns CDR1 SGHTA and CDR2 FQGNSA. The CDR3 reads CASSPDSNRNYGYTF. In DNA, the CDR3 is TGTGCCAGCAGCCCGGACAGCAACCGTAACTATGGCTACACCTTC.

Only a few counts were recorded for this clone. At the DNA level, this CDR3 is encoded by other sequences in the same sample as well. V and J are TRBV4-3 and TRBJ1-2, with D tentatively TRBD1 (6 bases). Germline lookup yields CDR1 LGHNA and CDR2 YSLEER. The V gene lost 1 base and the J gene lost 8 bases, with 14 bases spanning the gap. The CDR3 covers 14 residues. CDR3 in DNA: TGCGCCAGCAGCCAAGTATTAGGGGGACGGGGCTACACCTTC. It encodes CASSQVLGGRGYTF.

The V call is TRBV5-5, the J call TRBJ1-5; no definite D call. The CDR3 length is 16 residues. Germline loops: CDR1 SGHKS, CDR2 YYEKEE (reference sequence). The V end was cut by 1 base, the J end by 1 base, with 12 bases between. The DNA for the CDR3 is TGTGCCAGCAGCTTGCATGGGCCAGCCAGCAATCAGCCCCAGCATTTT. This encodes CASSLHGPASNQPQHF. The full variable domain, its missing parts supplied by reference TRBV5-5 and TRBJ1-5, is DAGVTQSPTHLIKTRGQQVTLRCSPISGHKSVSWYQQVLGQGPQFIFQYYEKEERGRGNFPDRFSARQFPNYSSELNVNALLLGDSALYLCASSLHGPASNQPQHFGDGTRLSIL.

This clone has only a few counts. V is TRBV18 and J is TRBJ1-4, with 8 bases matching TRBD1. Germline V gene sequence: CDR1 KGHSH, CDR2 LQKENI. The CDR3 runs 14 residues. V was clipped by 1 base and J by 7 bases; unmatched bases: 2. This CDR3 reads CASSPLGQGEKLFF. In nucleotides, the CDR3 is TGTGCCAGCTCACCACTAGGACAGGGTGAAAAACTGTTTTTT.

This clone was counted a few times. The J gene is TRBJ2-7, the V gene TRBV19; 7 bases are a match to TRBD2. The V gene's germline CDR1 is LNHDA and CDR2 SQIVND (reference sequence). The V segment lost 4 bases and the J segment 0 bases; nucleotides outside the gene matches: 3. This CDR3 spans 14 amino acids. The CDR3 loop reads CASSKTSSSYEQYF. In DNA, the CDR3 is TGTGCCAGTAGTAAGACTAGCAGCTCCTACGAGCAGTACTTC.

The chain has TRBV9 and TRBJ1-5, with TRBD1 as a possible D gene (5 bases). CDR1 and CDR2 (germline): SGDLS, YYNGEE. CDR3 size: 14 residues. V shed 4 bases and J shed 4 bases, with 12 bases lying between them. CDR3: CASSPGHPNQPQHF. CDR3 in DNA: TGTGCCAGCAGCCCTGGACATCCTAATCAGCCCCAGCATTTT.

This clone appeared once. This chain uses TRBV7-8 with TRBJ1-1; possible D gene TRBD1, 6 bases. Germline V CDR1 and CDR2: SGHVS, FQNEAQ. Trimming stripped 3 bases from V and 4 bases from J, with 15 bases between. This CDR3 has 15 residues. CDR3 protein: CASSFAEQGGTEAFF. DNA of the CDR3: TGTGCCAGCAGCTTTGCTGAACAGGGTGGCACTGAAGCTTTCTTT.

This sequence joins TRBV19 and TRBJ2-3, with 11 positions matching TRBD1. Germline loops: CDR1 LNHDA, CDR2 SQIVND (reference sequence). The CDR3 runs to 14 residues. Unmatched junction bases numbered 3, after V lost 6 bases and J lost 4 bases. This CDR3 is CASRDRGRADTQYF. In DNA form, the CDR3 reads TGTGCCAGTAGGGACAGGGGGCGCGCAGATACGCAGTATTTT.

V gene TRBV11-3 combines with J gene TRBJ2-3; possible D gene TRBD2, 6 bases. The germline V gene encodes CDR1 SGHNT and CDR2 YENEEA. This CDR3 has 13 residues. Trimming removed 5 bases at V and 4 bases at J, with 10 bases between. CDR3 in DNA: TGTGCCAGCAGCCCCTGGGGGGCAGATACGCAGTATTTT. The encoded protein is CASSPWGADTQYF.

The chain combines TRBV4-3 with TRBJ1-2, with D hard to call. Trimming removed 0 bases at V and 4 bases at J, with 15 bases between. The CDR3 covers 16 residues. Germline loops: CDR1 LGHNA, CDR2 YSLEER. The CDR3 sequence is CASSQDGRGLSYGYTF. The CDR3 region has the DNA TGCGCCAGCAGCCAAGACGGTAGAGGCCTAAGCTATGGCTACACCTTC.

This rearrangement joins TRBV6-6 to TRBJ1-3; 10 bases map to TRBD1. Germline trimming cut 2 bases from V and 3 bases from J; bases unmatched to any gene: 1. The CDR3 length is 15 residues. Germline lookup yields CDR1 MNHNY and CDR2 SVGAGI (reference sequence). CDR3 nucleotides: TGTGCCAGCAGTTACGGGACAGGGGTTGGAAACACCATATATTTT. Translation: CASSYGTGVGNTIYF.

V gene TRBV20-1 combines with J gene TRBJ2-1; possible D gene TRBD2, 6 bases. CDR1 is DFQATT and CDR2 is SNEGSKA in the germline V gene (reference sequence). The CDR3 totals 11 residues. Trimming shortened V by 3 bases and J by 9 bases, and 9 bases separated the two germline ends. This CDR3 is CSASGGGEQFF. The DNA of the CDR3 is TGCAGTGCTAGCGGGGGAGGTGAGCAGTTCTTC.

The gene calls are TRBV15 and TRBJ2-5; D is unclear. Gene TRBJ2-7 matches the end of the DNA better, so the J call may be wrong. Germline V lookup: CDR1 LNHNV, CDR2 YYDKDF (reference sequence). This CDR3 comprises 13 residues. CDR3 sequence reads: CATSVLRFYEQYF. The CDR3 DNA is TGTGCCACCAGCGTCCTACGGTTCTACGAGCAGTACTTC.

This chain links TRBV7-9 with TRBJ2-2; the D gene is possibly TRBD2 (6 bases). CDR1 and CDR2 (germline): SEHNR, FQNEAQ (reference sequence). The CDR3 loop spans 14 amino acids. V lost 6 bases and J 4 bases, leaving 12 bases between the germline ends. Here the CDR3 DNA reads TGTGCCAGCAGTCCGGGAGTGCGCACCGGGGAGCTGTTTTTT. As protein: CASSPGVRTGELFF.

The chain uses TRBV29-1 and TRBJ2-7; possibly TRBD1 for D (5 bases). Germline V gene data show CDR1 as SQVTM and CDR2 as ANQGSEA. With 6 bases removed from V and 6 bases from J, the gap between germline ends came to 18 bases. This CDR3 is built from 13 residues. The CDR3 here is CSVKGSPQGEQYF. CDR3 sequence (DNA): TGCAGCGTCAAGGGGTCCCCTCAGGGCGAGCAGTACTTC.

The chain carries TRBV30 and TRBJ2-5; TRBD2 matches 9 bases. The germline CDR1 and CDR2 sequences are GTSNPN and SVGIG (reference sequence). J lost 2 bases, V lost 2 bases, and 6 bases had no gene match. There are 15 residues in the CDR3. In nucleotides, the CDR3 is TGTGCCTGGAGTCCTACTAGCGGGTGGCAAGAGACCCAGTACTTC. Protein product: CAWSPTSGWQETQYF.

V gene TRBV29-1 combines with J gene TRBJ1-2; 10 bases align to TRBD1. CDR3 length: 12 amino acids. The junction had 9 bases not matched to a gene; V was cut back by 6 bases and J by 11 bases. Germline V gene lookup returns CDR1 SQVTM and CDR2 ANQGSEA. CDR3 bases: TGCAGCGTCCCGACAGGGGGCGGGAGGTACACCTTC. Its translation is CSVPTGGGRYTF.

This clone has just a few counts. This chain's CDR3 is CASRGSGTFTDTQYF. In nucleotides, the CDR3 is TGCGCCAGCAGAGGTAGCGGAACGTTTACAGATACGCAGTATTTT. The V gene is TRBV5-1, the J gene TRBJ2-3; possibly TRBD2 for D (6 bases). Looked up from germline, CDR1 is SGHRS and CDR2 is YFSETQ. The CDR3 length is 15 residues. The V end was cut by 5 bases, the J end by 3 bases, with 16 bases between.

The V gene is TRBV7-9, the J gene TRBJ2-2, with TRBD2 as a possible D gene (5 bases). This CDR3 spans 15 amino acids. V was pared by 8 bases and J by 5 bases, with 18 bases between. Germline V gives CDR1 SEHNR, CDR2 FQNEAQ (reference sequence). The CDR3 sequence: CASRERASLTGELFF. The CDR3 DNA sequence: TGTGCCAGCCGGGAAAGAGCATCTTTGACCGGGGAGCTGTTTTTT.